This T cell receptor (beta chain) was retrieved from a study of cytotoxic CD8 clonotypes in ibrutinib-treated CLL (dated by TCRdb to the early 2020s). Concerning the study at large: The cohort was composed of some ten relapsed/refractory and about 16 treatment-naive patients; IGHV unmutated status was identified in some 17 patients. Response samples were obtained after a median of 12 months of treatment, with a range of roughly 6 to 40 months. Cryopreserved peripheral blood mononuclear cells were obtained prior to treatment, at the time of response, and at either disease progression or sustained remission. Responses were partial in about 25 patients and complete in 2; after median around 68 months follow-up, some 14 stayed in remission and about twelve progressed. On average, each sample had some 250,000 productive templates and more than 85,000 productive rearrangements. Of the 85 to 90 participants in the trial, about 25 had longitudinal samples available. Patients were still on ibrutinib when every remission and progressive disease sample was collected. The paper's findings and limits, for the study overall: At ibrutinib response clonality went up, during sustained remission it held steady, and at progression it dropped back toward baseline. Lymph node repertoires were not examined, and the timing of sampling was not matched between patients in sustained remission and those whose disease progressed. Baseline clonality was found to be higher than that of age-matched healthy donors and was strongly correlated with circulating CD8+ T-cell counts. Public clonotypes were rare and either contracted or stayed stable during treatment, and the rise in clonality at ibrutinib response reflected the expansion of private clonotypes.

CDR1 SGHRS and CDR2 YFSETQ were looked up in the germline V gene. The CDR3 has 16 amino acids, counting the end cysteine and phenylalanine. Here the CDR3 DNA is all that survives: 48 bases in frame from base 1. Relative to germline, V is missing 4 bases and J is missing 0 bases, with 10 bases of the junction outside any gene match. The time point label here, explained by the study, means: progressive disease on ibrutinib. Approximately 2 micrograms of genomic DNA were extracted from cryopreserved PBMCs for TCR beta library preparation. Longitudinal blood samples from CLL patients on ibrutinib monotherapy underwent high-throughput TCR beta sequencing. The patients took part in an open-label, single-center phase 2 trial of ibrutinib monotherapy. With regard to this clone: Its antigen is not yet known. Per-base qualities were not stored, and no clone one base away is much larger.

A MiSeq instrument was used for deep resolution sequencing, which targeted depths ranging from 1 in 1 million up to 1 in 200,000 T cells, with coverage averaging 10x for each clonotype. TCR beta libraries were generated with the immunoSEQ hsTCRB Kit. Processing in the source paper ran as follows. Data were analyzed with ImmunoSEQ Data Assistant and ImmunoSEQ Analyzer, with V, D and J genes assigned per IMGT definitions. Clonality was computed as one minus normalized Shannon entropy of productive rearrangement frequencies, ranging from 0 to 1. Only overrepresented clonotypes making up at least 0.05% of the repertoire of each patient were included in the public clonotype analysis. About a dozen age-matched healthy donor repertoires from immuneACCESS served as clonality controls. This immuneACCESS table, as held by TCRdb, lists in-frame sequences with V and J called but not all clones. Of the missing ones, under half trace to an unresolved V gene in checked studies; the others have no known cause. V, J and clone size were drawn from that table, and D and trimming were deduced from the DNA. The sample table lists about 270,000 clones, roughly three quarters of them with a count of one. About 5% of the sample is held by the ten biggest clonotypes.

This clonotype was obtained from a human donor with chronic lymphocytic leukemia. The chain couples TRBV5-1 to TRBJ2-7; the junction holds 7 bases that match TRBD1. The specimen was PBMCs, collected at disease progression, from a patient treated with ibrutinib. The CDR3 here reads CASSPIGQASSYEQYF. The bases are TGCGCCAGCAGCCCAATCGGACAGGCCAGCTCCTACGAGCAGTACTTC.